Listed below are T cell receptor beta chains from one sample, sequenced in a study of cytomegalovirus exposure and HLA in healthy donors. Some clones are missing from TCRdb's copy, which holds only in-frame ones; the method was immunoSEQ multiplex PCR. The top ten clones hold roughly 10% of a sample with 120,000 or so clones, about four fifths of them seen once. Specimen: PBMCs. The source is a woman aged 45-65 years in good health and CMV-seropositive. Each CDR3 is given with its conserved first and last residue. The D gene is left open where the match is weak. Where a row states a size, it is once, few, many or the class of an expanded clone; other rows omit it.

d_call	clone_size	v_call	j_call	cdr3_aa	cdr3_nt
TRBD2	NA	TRBV2	TRBJ2-1	CASWGEGSGWSYNEQFF	TGTGCCAGCTGGGGGGAGGGTAGCGGGTGGTCCTACAATGAGCAGTTCTTC
TRBD2	few	TRBV7-2	TRBJ2-2	CASSSTGQRGRSTGELFF	TGTGCCAGCAGCTCTACGGGTCAGCGGGGGAGAAGCACCGGGGAGCTGTTTTTT
TRBD2	NA	TRBV27	TRBJ2-2	CASSPLAGALTGELFF	TGTGCCAGCAGTCCTCTAGCGGGGGCCCTCACCGGGGAGCTGTTTTTT
TRBD2	NA	TRBV19	TRBJ2-7	CASSTRTSGSYEQYF	TGTGCCAGTAGTACCCGGACTAGCGGGAGCTACGAGCAGTACTTC
NA	NA	TRBV6-5	TRBJ1-5	CASSYGGGGNQPQHF	TGTGCCAGCAGTTACGGGGGCGGCGGCAATCAGCCCCAGCATTTT
TRBD1	NA	TRBV4-1	TRBJ2-1	CASSQDSSGTGVYNEQFF	TGCGCCAGCAGCCAAGATTCGTCCGGGACAGGGGTGTACAATGAGCAGTTCTTC
NA	few	TRBV7-2	TRBJ2-5	CASSSFQETQYF	TGTGCCAGCAGCTCATTCCAAGAGACCCAGTACTTC
NA	NA	TRBV18	TRBJ2-3	CASSPARTDTQYF	TGTGCCAGCTCACCTGCCAGAACAGATACGCAGTATTTT
TRBD2	few	TRBV6-1	TRBJ2-1	CASSGGLAGAGRSYNEQFF	TGTGCCAGCAGTGGGGGACTAGCGGGAGCGGGGAGGTCCTACAATGAGCAGTTCTTC
TRBD1	NA	TRBV5-6	TRBJ1-2	CASSLPIGQGDRYGYTF	TGTGCCAGCAGCTTGCCCATAGGACAGGGAGATCGGTATGGCTACACCTTC
TRBD2	NA	TRBV4-3	TRBJ2-1	CASSQDWRGGLGEQFF	TGCGCCAGCAGCCAAGATTGGCGGGGGGGCCTCGGTGAGCAGTTCTTC
TRBD1	NA	TRBV29-1	TRBJ2-7	CSGGQGLYEQYF	TGCAGCGGGGGACAGGGCCTCTACGAGCAGTACTTC
TRBD2	NA	TRBV2	TRBJ2-7	CASSKLAGGRGEQYF	TGTGCCAGCAGCAAACTAGCGGGAGGAAGGGGAGAGCAGTACTTC
TRBD2	NA	TRBV6-1	TRBJ2-5	CASSEVGTSLGVQYF	TGTGCCAGCAGTGAAGTGGGGACTAGCCTGGGGGTCCAGTACTTC
NA	NA	TRBV19	TRBJ1-4	CASTLGQPEKLFF	TGTGCCAGTACCCTGGGGCAGCCTGAAAAACTGTTTTTT
NA	NA	TRBV21-1	TRBJ1-2	CASSKPAGQCGYTF	TGTGCCAGCAGCAAACCGGCGGGCCAATGTGGCTACACCTTC
TRBD1	NA	TRBV7-9	TRBJ1-2	CASSATRDRGNGYTF	TGTGCCAGCAGTGCGACCCGGGACAGGGGTAATGGCTACACCTTC
NA	few	TRBV7-9	TRBJ2-2	CASSHSPGELFF	TGTGCCAGCAGCCACAGCCCGGGGGAGCTGTTTTTT
TRBD2	NA	TRBV6-1	TRBJ2-3	CASSEARLAASTDTQYF	TGTGCCAGCAGTGAAGCGCGTCTAGCGGCTAGCACAGATACGCAGTATTTT
NA	NA	TRBV19	TRBJ1-6	CASSSSSYNSPLHF	TGTGCCAGTTCGTCTAGCTCCTATAATTCACCCCTCCACTTT
NA	NA	TRBV9	TRBJ1-2	CASSVEGTLYGYTF	TGTGCCAGCAGCGTAGAGGGGACACTCTATGGCTACACCTTC
NA	NA	TRBV27	TRBJ1-1	CASSFNSGNTEAFF	TGTGCCAGCAGTTTCAATTCAGGGAACACTGAAGCTTTCTTT
TRBD2	NA	TRBV4-2	TRBJ2-2	CASSQGEERGGSNTGELFF	TGTGCCAGCAGCCAAGGCGAGGAGCGGGGGGGGTCAAACACCGGGGAGCTGTTTTTT
TRBD1	NA	TRBV30	TRBJ1-4	CAWSVQGGREKLFF	TGTGCCTGGAGTGTACAGGGGGGCAGAGAAAAACTGTTTTTT
NA	few	TRBV11-2	TRBJ1-1	CASSLGLGRGAFF	TGTGCCAGCAGCTTAGGCCTGGGGAGAGGGGCTTTCTTT
NA	NA	TRBV11-3	TRBJ2-7	CASSVDNLYEQYF	TGTGCCAGCTCGGTGGACAATTTATACGAGCAGTACTTC
NA	NA	TRBV7-8	TRBJ2-3	CASSLLLETPSTDTQYF	TGTGCCAGCAGCTTATTATTGGAGACTCCCAGCACAGATACGCAGTATTTT
TRBD2	NA	TRBV5-1	TRBJ2-7	CASREGTSGYEQYF	TGCGCCAGCAGAGAGGGGACTAGCGGCTACGAGCAGTACTTC
TRBD1	NA	TRBV30	TRBJ2-7	CAWAGTAYEQYF	TGTGCCTGGGCCGGGACAGCCTACGAGCAGTACTTC
TRBD1	NA	TRBV10-3	TRBJ2-3	CAISMGQGARDTQYF	TGTGCCATCAGTATGGGACAGGGGGCGCGAGATACGCAGTATTTT
NA	NA	TRBV4-2	TRBJ2-7	CASSQEIIFGGRSYEQYF	TGTGCCAGCAGCCAAGAAATTATCTTCGGAGGGAGATCCTACGAGCAGTACTTC
TRBD2	NA	TRBV7-2	TRBJ2-5	CASSIGLAGVGETQYF	TGTGCCAGCAGCATCGGACTAGCGGGGGTCGGGGAGACCCAGTACTTC
TRBD2	NA	TRBV5-1	TRBJ2-3	CASRASGVTDTQYF	TGCGCCAGCAGGGCTAGCGGGGTAACAGATACGCAGTATTTT
TRBD1	NA	TRBV5-1	TRBJ2-7	CASSRGQDYEQYF	TGCGCCAGCAGCAGGGGACAGGACTACGAGCAGTACTTC